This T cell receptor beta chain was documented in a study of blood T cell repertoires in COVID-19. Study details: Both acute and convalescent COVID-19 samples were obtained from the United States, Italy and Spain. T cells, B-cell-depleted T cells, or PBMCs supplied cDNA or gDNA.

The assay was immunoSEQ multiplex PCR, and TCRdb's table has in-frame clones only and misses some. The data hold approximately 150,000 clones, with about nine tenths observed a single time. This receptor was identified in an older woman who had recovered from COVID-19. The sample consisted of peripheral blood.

The CDR3 DNA reads as TGTGCCAGCAGCTTAGAGGTGGGTAGCGGTCTTGGAAATGAGCAGTTCTTC. Translating it yields CASSLEVGSGLGNEQFF. J is TRBJ2-1 and V is TRBV11-3; TRBD2 is a possible D gene (6 bases). Germline V lookup: CDR1 SGHNT, CDR2 YENEEA. V dropped 0 bases and J dropped 7 bases, with 19 bases sitting between them. CDR3 length: 17 residues.